These 6 T cell receptor beta chains were all obtained from the same sample, sequenced in a study of cytomegalovirus exposure and HLA in healthy donors. Researchers ran the PCR with 60 Vbeta and 13 Jbeta primers. TCRdb's table, derived via immunoSEQ multiplex PCR, lists solely in-frame clones and lacks some. The sample table includes 100,000 to 150,000 clones. Source material: PBMCs. These receptors were collected from a man between 35 and 55 years old in good health and CMV-seronegative.

The chain carries TRBV7-3 and TRBJ2-3; D might be TRBD1 (6 bases). Germline CDR1 and CDR2: SGHTA and FQGTGA. V shed 1 base and J shed 3 bases, with 20 bases lying between them. The CDR3 consists of 18 residues. The CDR3 nucleotides read TGTGCCAGCAGCTTAAGGGGGCCCCATGGGGGTGATACAGATACGCAGTATTTT. This codes for CASSLRGPHGGDTDTQYF.

The CDR3 region has the DNA TGTGCCAGCAGCCCGCAACCGGGACTAGTAACCGGGGAGCTGTTTTTT. This encodes CASSPQPGLVTGELFF. V gene TRBV7-3 combines with J gene TRBJ2-2; 8 bases map to TRBD2. The germline V gene has CDR1 SGHTA and CDR2 FQGTGA. CDR3 size: 16 residues. V shed 5 bases, J shed 5 bases, and the junction held 10 bases outside the gene matches.

V gene TRBV5-1 combines with J gene TRBJ2-7; 12 nucleotides align to TRBD2. The CDR3 runs to 17 residues. The ends lost 0 bases at V and 0 bases at J; junction bases unmatched: 4. Germline lookup yields CDR1 SGHRS and CDR2 YFSETQ. Here the CDR3 DNA reads TGCGCCAGCAGCTTGGGGGGGACTAGCGGGTCCTCCTACGAGCAGTACTTC. Residues: CASSLGGTSGSSYEQYF.

V usage is TRBV19 and J usage is TRBJ1-1; a possible D gene is TRBD1 (6 bases). The ends were cut back, 3 bases at V and 1 base at J, with 12 bases in the middle. The CDR3 runs 15 residues. CDR1 LNHDA and CDR2 SQIVND come from the germline V gene (reference sequence). This CDR3 is CASSIRQGTNTEAFF. The CDR3 DNA reads TGTGCCAGTAGTATCCGTCAGGGGACGAACACTGAAGCTTTCTTT.

This chain connects TRBV7-9 to TRBJ1-2; weak D call: TRBD1 (5 bases). The germline gives CDR1 SEHNR, CDR2 FQNEAQ (reference sequence). CDR3 size: 13 residues. The V gene lost 1 base and the J gene lost 6 bases, with 9 bases spanning the gap. DNA of the CDR3: TGTGCCAGCAGCTTAGATGGAGGGGATGGCTACACCTTC. It specifies CASSLDGGDGYTF.

V gene TRBV4-1 combines with J gene TRBJ2-7, with D tentatively TRBD2 (7 bases). The CDR3 covers 14 residues. Germline CDR1 reads MGHRA; CDR2 reads YSYEKL. Deletions cut 1 base from V and 4 bases from J, with 11 bases between. CDR3 in amino acids: CASSQGGGGYEQYF. The CDR3 nucleotides are TGCGCCAGCAGCCAAGGAGGGGGGGGGTACGAGCAGTACTTC.